This T cell receptor (beta chain) was sequenced for a study of T-cell memory formation after mild COVID-19. On the study more broadly: In these data, TCR clusters were largely donor specific.

This CDR3 has 15 amino acids. Germline CDR1 and CDR2: SGHRS and YFSETQ. The V gene lost 1 base and the J gene lost 3 bases, with 14 bases spanning the gap. In the case of this clonotype: Its specificity is not known.

TCR alpha and TCR beta cDNA libraries carrying sample barcodes and UMIs were produced by 5'RACE using constant-segment primers. TCRdb redid the calling of the 5' RACE reads with MiXCR, one entry per CDR3 protein. Found here are roughly 400,000 distinct CDR3 sequences, approximately 16% of them singletons; the top ten hold about 22%. General observations from the study: Prior to infection, memory already included some responding clones, suggesting cross-reactive memory joined. The authors left the SARS-CoV-2 specificity of second-wave clones peaking on day 37 unconfirmed.

The material sequenced was PBMCs or a T cell subset sorted from them (not recorded which). J is TRBJ2-7 and V is TRBV5-1; tentative D call: TRBD1 (6 bases). The receptor comes from a man in his late teens or twenties who had mild COVID-19 (a few samples of this study predate the infection). Cell type and time point are not known. CDR3 sequence reads: CASSLNPGTLYEQYF. CDR3 in DNA: TGCGCCAGCAGCTTGAACCCCGGGACACTCTACGAGCAGTACTTC.